These 20 T cell receptor beta chains share one sample of origin, sequenced in a study of CD4+ T cells in melanoma. Sequenced by immunoSEQ multiplex PCR; TCRdb stores in-frame clones only, minus some. The sample yields thousands of clones, approximately 66% seen once. Source material: cells from a culture (not recorded whether cultured in vitro). Every receptor here comes from a human donor with melanoma.

V usage is TRBV11-2 and J usage is TRBJ2-7; D may be TRBD2 (5 bases). Trimming left V 3 bases short and J 3 bases short, with 9 bases between. The germline gives CDR1 SGHAT, CDR2 FQNNGV. The CDR3 has 13 amino acids. The CDR3 loop reads CASSFGSNYEQYF. In DNA, the CDR3 is TGTGCCAGCAGCTTTGGGAGCAACTACGAGCAGTACTTC.

This sequence joins TRBV5-4 and TRBJ2-2; D is perhaps TRBD1 (6 bases). V was cut by 3 bases and J by 1 base, with 13 bases left in between. The CDR3 is 16 residues long. Germline-derived CDR1 and CDR2 are SGHNT and YYREEE (reference sequence). CDR3 in amino acids: CASSSRDRRNTGELFF. The CDR3, as DNA: TGTGCCAGCAGCTCAAGAGACAGGAGGAACACCGGGGAGCTGTTTTTT.

This clone was recorded once. V and J are TRBV6-5 and TRBJ2-7; 9 nucleotides line up with TRBD1. The CDR3 covers 12 residues. Germline loops: CDR1 MNHEY, CDR2 SVGAGI. V dropped 7 bases and J dropped 3; count of bases not matched to a gene: 1. The CDR3 loop is CASTGQGYEQYF. DNA for the CDR3: TGTGCCAGCACGGGACAGGGCTACGAGCAGTACTTC.

V is TRBV5-5 and J is TRBJ1-1; D remains unclear. The CDR3 covers 16 residues. The V gene's germline CDR1 is SGHKS and CDR2 YYEKEE (reference sequence). V lost 1 base and J 2 bases, leaving 15 bases between the germline ends. Here the CDR3 reads CASSLTLFRENTEAFF. In DNA, the CDR3 is TGTGCCAGCAGCTTGACGTTATTTAGGGAAAACACTGAAGCTTTCTTT.

V gene TRBV5-1 combines with J gene TRBJ2-1, with 8 bases fitting TRBD2. The germline CDR1 and CDR2 sequences are SGHRS and YFSETQ. With V trimmed by 0 bases and J by 1 base, 6 bases remained unmatched. The CDR3 runs 17 residues. CDR3 amino acids: CASSLAGGGESYNEQFF. DNA of the CDR3: TGCGCCAGCAGCTTGGCCGGGGGGGGTGAGTCCTACAATGAGCAGTTCTTC.

This chain links TRBV4-2 with TRBJ2-3; D is uncertain. The CDR3 is 15 residues long. In germline, CDR1 is LGHNA, CDR2 YNFKEQ. Trimming stripped 0 bases from V and 2 bases from J, with 9 bases between. In DNA form, the CDR3 reads TGTGCCAGCAGCCAAGATCCGGTAGCCACAGATACGCAGTATTTT. Encoded protein: CASSQDPVATDTQYF.

The DNA for the CDR3 is TGTGCCAGCAGCTTGGATCGGGAGACCCAGTACTTC. Translating gives CASSLDRETQYF. The chain joins TRBV5-8 to TRBJ2-5; D unresolved. The length of the CDR3 is 12 residues. V lost 0 bases to trimming and J lost 5 bases, with 5 bases between them. Germline lookup yields CDR1 SGHTS and CDR2 YDEGEE.

The chain employs TRBV15 and TRBJ2-3; 8 nucleotides align to TRBD2. With 3 bases clipped from V and 1 base from J, the junction kept 6 bases outside the gene matches. The length of the CDR3 is 16 residues. Germline V gene sequence: CDR1 LNHNV, CDR2 YYDKDF (reference sequence). CDR3 coding DNA: TGTGCCACCAGCAGTTACGGACTAGCCGGCACAGATACGCAGTATTTT. This sequence encodes CATSSYGLAGTDTQYF. The complete variable domain, with remaining parts taken from reference TRBV15 and TRBJ2-3, reads DAMVIQNPRYQVTQFGKPVTLSCSQTLNHNVMYWYQQKSSQAPKLLFHYYDKDFNNEADTPDNFQSRRPNTSFCFLDIRSPGLGDTAMYLCATSSYGLAGTDTQYFGPGTRLTVL.

The chain couples TRBV7-8 to TRBJ1-5, with 7 bases fitting TRBD1. The junction had 6 bases not matched to a gene; V was cut back by 2 bases and J by 5 bases. Germline V lookup: CDR1 SGHVS, CDR2 FQNEAQ. The CDR3 has 15 amino acids. The CDR3 reads CASSLRDRADQPQHF. As DNA, the CDR3 is TGTGCCAGCAGCTTACGTGACAGGGCGGATCAGCCCCAGCATTTT.

The rearrangement links TRBV3-1 (or the pseudogene TRBV3-2) to TRBJ2-7; TRBD1 aligns across 9 bases. Germline CDR1 is LGHDT and CDR2 is YNNKEL (reference sequence). V was pared by 4 bases and J by 5 bases, with 12 bases of the junction left unmatched. The CDR3 covers 16 residues. The CDR3 protein is CASSREGGTGSDEQYF. Written as DNA, the CDR3 is TGTGCCAGCAGCCGGGAAGGAGGGACAGGGTCCGACGAGCAGTACTTC.

In its sample, this clone was seen a few times. The chain couples TRBV4-2 to TRBJ1-1, with D maybe TRBD1 (5 bases). Germline values: CDR1 LGHNA, CDR2 YNFKEQ. V lost 1 base to trimming and J lost 1 base, with 10 bases between them. The CDR3 runs 15 residues. CDR3 in DNA: TGTGCCAGCAGCCAAGGGGGGGGATGGAACACTGAAGCTTTCTTT. Amino acid sequence: CASSQGGGWNTEAFF.

Within the sample, this clone is large. This CDR3 reads CASSIAGHSGNTIYF. The CDR3 DNA follows: TGTGCCAGTAGTATCGCAGGGCACTCTGGAAACACCATATATTTT. This chain connects TRBV19 to TRBJ1-3, with a possible D match to TRBD1 (5 bases). CDR3 length: 15 amino acids. The germline V gene has CDR1 LNHDA and CDR2 SQIVND (reference sequence). Trimming pared 3 bases from V and 0 bases from J, leaving 9 bases between.

V is TRBV4-2 and J is TRBJ2-2; D is unclear. V lost 0 bases, J lost 2 bases, and 7 bases lay in between. This CDR3 contains 15 residues. Germline V lookup: CDR1 LGHNA, CDR2 YNFKEQ. The DNA for the CDR3 is TGTGCCAGCAGCCAAGATAGACTTAACACCGGGGAGCTGTTTTTT. Translation gives CASSQDRLNTGELFF.

The chain carries TRBV5-1 and TRBJ1-1; D possibly corresponds to TRBD1 (6 bases). The CDR3 totals 14 residues. Deletions cut 0 bases from V and 8 bases from J, with 14 bases between. Germline values: CDR1 SGHRS, CDR2 YFSETQ. The CDR3 bases are TGCGCCAGCAGCTTGGGGGTAAAGGGGGGGGAAGCTTTCTTT. The encoded protein is CASSLGVKGGEAFF.

Here the CDR3 DNA reads TGTGCCAGCAGCTTGTTATGGGATGAGCAGTTCTTC. Protein: CASSLLWDEQFF. The rearrangement uses TRBV5-8 and TRBJ2-1; D is unclear. Germline V gene data show CDR1 as SGHTS and CDR2 as YDEGEE. V was shortened by 1 base and J by 8 bases, with 7 bases between the two germline ends. This CDR3 contains 12 residues.

This clone was found a few times. The chain couples TRBV6-2 or TRBV6-3 to TRBJ2-1; a possible D gene is TRBD2 (5 bases). The germline CDR1 and CDR2 sequences are MNHEY and SVGEGT. CDR3 length: 14 residues. V was pared by 5 bases and J by 3 bases, with 11 bases between. The CDR3 here is CASSRDGNYNEQFF. CDR3 DNA sequence: TGTGCCAGCAGTCGCGACGGGAACTACAATGAGCAGTTCTTC.

The V and J genes are TRBV12-5 and TRBJ2-3, with 7 bases lining up with TRBD1. The length of the CDR3 is 14 residues. Germline V gene sequence: CDR1 LGHNT, CDR2 FRNRAP. With V trimmed by 1 base and J by 3 bases, 1 base remained unmatched. This CDR3 is CASGLGQGTDTQYF. The CDR3 DNA is TGTGCTAGTGGTTTGGGACAGGGTACAGATACGCAGTATTTT.

In nucleotides, the CDR3 is TGCGCCAGCAGCGGAGGACAGGGGAACACTGAAGCTTTCTTT. It yields the protein CASSGGQGNTEAFF. The chain links TRBV5-1 to TRBJ1-1, with 8 bases lining up with TRBD1. J gave up 1 base and V 4 bases, and 3 bases lay outside the gene matches. CDR3 length equals 14 residues. In germline, CDR1 is SGHRS, CDR2 YFSETQ.

The V and J genes are TRBV9 and TRBJ2-1, with D maybe TRBD2 (5 bases). Trimming removed 3 bases at V and 8 bases at J, with 15 bases between. Germline CDR1 and CDR2: SGDLS and YYNGEE. The CDR3 covers 14 residues. CDR3 bases: TGTGCCAGCAGCGATCGGACTTCCTGGGATGAGCAGTTCTTC. The encoded protein is CASSDRTSWDEQFF.

This clone was detected only a few times. The chain combines TRBV5-1 with TRBJ2-1, with 7 bases identical to TRBD1. The CDR3 is 14 residues long. The junction had 5 bases not matched to a gene; V was cut back by 1 base and J by 7 bases. Germline-derived CDR1 and CDR2 are SGHRS and YFSETQ. CDR3 residues: CASSLQGTVNEQFF. DNA for the CDR3: TGCGCCAGCAGCTTGCAGGGGACAGTTAATGAGCAGTTCTTC.